Presented here are 23 T cell receptor beta chains from one specimen sequenced in a study of T cells in Graves' hyperthyroidism and ophthalmopathy. RNA transcripts served as the template for amplifying TCR beta CDR3 regions. When the TCR CDR3 underwent first-round RT-PCR, the HTBI primer set was used. TCRdb re-called the multiplex PCR reads with MiXCR, one entry per CDR3 protein. Seen here are roughly 420,000 distinct CDR3 sequences, about 13% observed once, and the top ten hold 5% to 6%. The sequenced sample was blood. These receptors all stem from a young woman with Graves' hyperthyroidism.

Many counts were recorded for this clonotype. The chain joins TRBV12-3 or TRBV12-4 to TRBJ1-1; a weak D match, TRBD1 (6 bases). CDR3 size: 19 residues. Trimming stripped 6 bases from V and 0 bases from J, with 26 bases between. This CDR3 reads CASRNVGRGLSIMNTEAFF. CDR3 DNA sequence: TGTGCCAGCAGAAACGTAGGGAGGGGGTTATCGATCATGAACACTGAAGCTTTCTTT.

This clonotype has a count of ten or more. J is TRBJ2-7 and V is TRBV7-2; a possible D gene is TRBD1 (5 bases). The CDR3 sequence is 13 residues long. CDR1 SGHTA and CDR2 FQGNSA come from the germline V gene. Trimming took 3 bases from V and 4 from J, leaving 10 bases between them. CDR3 protein: CASSFDSTYEQYF. CDR3 coding DNA: TGTGCCAGCAGCTTCGACAGTACTTACGAGCAGTACTTC.

This clonotype occurred many times. The chain couples TRBV3-1 to TRBJ2-1; 9 bases fit TRBD2. The J segment lost 13 bases and the V segment lost 4 bases, leaving 5 bases of the junction unmatched. Germline V gene lookup returns CDR1 LGHDT and CDR2 YNNKEL (reference sequence). CDR3 length: 12 residues. The CDR3 DNA reads as TGTGCCAGCAGCCCCCTAGCGGGAATCCAGTTCTTC. Translation gives CASSPLAGIQFF.

The sample holds a few counts of this clonotype. The V and J genes are TRBV28 and TRBJ2-7, with TRBD2 as a possible D gene (5 bases). CDR1 and CDR2 from the germline V gene are MDHEN and SYDVKM. The V and J ends lost 6 bases and 3 bases respectively, with 9 bases between them. The CDR3 spans 12 residues. CDR3 sequence (DNA): TGTGCCAGCAGGTCCGGGGTCTACGAGCAGTACTTC. Translated: CASRSGVYEQYF.

Many counts were recorded for this clonotype. The chain links TRBV12-3 or TRBV12-4 to TRBJ1-5; no reliable D call. V lost 5 bases and J lost 8, with 22 bases in between. The CDR3 sequence is 16 residues long. The CDR3 DNA reads as TGTGCCAGCAGTCCGTCCCGGACTGGCGGTAGGGAGCCCCAGCATTTT. It specifies CASSPSRTGGREPQHF.

The chain is built from TRBV5-6 and TRBJ2-3; 13 bases map to TRBD2. Germline loops: CDR1 SGHDT, CDR2 YYEEEE. The V gene end was trimmed by 0 bases and the J gene end by 5 bases; junction bases not matched to a gene: 3. The CDR3 runs 16 residues. CDR3 sequence: CASSLGLAGGIDTQYF. The CDR3 bases are TGTGCCAGCAGCTTGGGACTAGCGGGAGGAATAGATACGCAGTATTTT.

This clonotype turned up a few times. This sequence joins TRBV5-1 and TRBJ2-2; weak D call: TRBD1 (6 bases). The V gene lost 3 bases and the J gene lost 5 bases, with 11 bases spanning the gap. In germline, CDR1 is SGHRS, CDR2 YFSETQ. The CDR3 is 14 amino acids. CDR3 amino acids: CASSSWTETGELFF. The CDR3 nucleotides read TGCGCCAGCAGCTCTTGGACAGAGACCGGGGAGCTGTTTTTT.

This clonotype occurred many times. The CDR3 spells CASSSSVNTEAFF. CDR3 DNA: TGTGCCAGCAGTTCCTCGGTGAACACTGAAGCTTTCTTT. The V and J genes are TRBV12-3 or TRBV12-4 and TRBJ1-1, with D unclear. The CDR3 is 13 residues long. Trimming removed 4 bases from V and 0 bases from J, with 6 bases in between.

As DNA, the CDR3 is TGTGCCAGCAGCGTGGGGCCTGCTACTGAAGCTTTCTTT. This codes for CASSVGPATEAFF. V is TRBV9 and J is TRBJ1-1; D is perhaps TRBD1 (5 bases). The CDR3 sequence is 13 residues long. Trimming took 2 bases from V and 5 from J, leaving 10 bases between them. The germline CDR1 and CDR2 sequences are SGDLS and YYNGEE.

This clonotype was seen a handful of times. The CDR3 spells CSARSGGPYNEQFF. The CDR3, as DNA: TGCAGTGCTAGGTCGGGAGGGCCGTACAATGAGCAGTTCTTC. The genes are TRBV20-1 and TRBJ2-1, with 8 bases matching TRBD2. V dropped 3 bases and J dropped 4; count of bases not matched to a gene: 5. This CDR3 spans 14 amino acids. CDR1 and CDR2 (germline): DFQATT, SNEGSKA (reference sequence).

This clonotype was detected only a few times. The chain has TRBV4-3 and TRBJ2-3; D remains ambiguous. V lost 0 bases and J lost 4, with 14 bases in between. In germline, CDR1 is LGHNA, CDR2 YSLEER. The CDR3 spans 16 residues. The DNA of the CDR3 is TGCGCCAGCAGCCAAGATCGCGCGCCCCAAGCAGATACGCAGTATTTT. This translates into CASSQDRAPQADTQYF.

This clonotype occurred a few times. This sequence joins TRBV14 and TRBJ1-1; D is undetermined. Per the germline V gene, CDR1 is SGHDN and CDR2 is FVKESK. V shed 1 base and J shed 5 bases, with 8 bases lying between them. The CDR3 covers 13 residues. CDR3 coding DNA: TGTGCCAGCAGCCAAGCCGGAAGAACTGAAGCTTTCTTT. Its translation is CASSQAGRTEAFF.

V gene TRBV19 combines with J gene TRBJ1-1; the D gene is possibly TRBD1 (5 bases). Trimming pared 5 bases from V and 6 bases from J, leaving 22 bases between. Germline lookup yields CDR1 LNHDA and CDR2 SQIVND (reference sequence). CDR3 length: 16 residues. For the CDR3, the DNA is TGTGCCAGTAGTTCGTTACCGGGACTGGTTAACGCTGAAGCTTTCTTT. Its protein product is CASSSLPGLVNAEAFF.

This clonotype was seen ten or more times. In DNA form, the CDR3 reads TGCAGCGTTGTGTTCGGCCACACTGAAGCTTTCTTT. It encodes CSVVFGHTEAFF. The rearrangement uses TRBV29-1 and TRBJ1-1, with D uncertain. This CDR3 has 12 amino acids. V lost 4 bases and J 3 bases, leaving 9 bases between the germline ends. Germline V gives CDR1 SQVTM, CDR2 ANQGSEA.

This clonotype was recorded a few times. This chain connects TRBV19 to TRBJ1-2, with D possibly matching TRBD1 (6 bases). The CDR3 is 15 amino acids. V was cut by 6 bases and J by 2 bases, with 16 bases left in between. Germline-derived CDR1 and CDR2 are LNHDA and SQIVND (reference sequence). CDR3 protein: CASRGTLIANYGYTF. CDR3 sequence (DNA): TGTGCCAGTAGAGGGACACTCATCGCAAACTATGGCTACACCTTC.

This clonotype was observed many times. This chain links TRBV7-9 with TRBJ2-1; D is unresolved. This CDR3 has 11 amino acids. The V and J ends lost 7 bases and 8 bases respectively, with 9 bases between them. Germline assignment: CDR1 SEHNR and CDR2 FQNEAQ (reference sequence). In DNA form, the CDR3 reads TGTGCCAGCATTGCTGGCTATGAGCAGTTCTTC. It translates to CASIAGYEQFF.

The chain carries TRBV9 and TRBJ2-1, with 11 bases lining up with TRBD2. The germline V gene encodes CDR1 SGDLS and CDR2 YYNGEE. V was pared by 5 bases and J by 7 bases, with 8 bases of the junction left unmatched. CDR3 length: 15 amino acids. The CDR3 DNA sequence: TGTGCCAGCAGGGGTGATCTAGCGGGAGGTAATGAGCAGTTCTTC. As protein: CASRGDLAGGNEQFF.

This clonotype was seen at least ten times. The CDR3 coding sequence is TGTGCCAGCAGTCCAGTCGAGGGTTACGAGCAGTACTTC. It translates to CASSPVEGYEQYF. The J gene is TRBJ2-7, the V gene TRBV28, with a tentative D call TRBD2 (5 bases). Trimming shortened V by 5 bases and J by 4 bases, and 12 bases separated the two germline ends. There are 13 residues in the CDR3. Germline assignment: CDR1 MDHEN and CDR2 SYDVKM.

In its sample, this clonotype was seen many times. The V call is TRBV12-3 or TRBV12-4, the J call TRBJ1-2; a possible D gene is TRBD1 (6 bases). The V and J ends lost 3 bases and 6 bases respectively, with 14 bases between them. CDR3 length: 14 residues. The CDR3 DNA is TGTGCCAGCAGTTTGCGGGGGCGGTGGCATGGCTACACCTTC. Amino acids: CASSLRGRWHGYTF.

The chain recombines TRBV27 with TRBJ2-3, with D maybe TRBD2 (6 bases). The V end lost 2 bases, the J end lost 5 bases, and 11 bases lay between the germline ends. In germline, CDR1 is MNHEY, CDR2 SMNVEV (reference sequence). There are 14 residues in the CDR3. CDR3 region: CASSLEVSGDTQYF. The DNA for the CDR3 is TGTGCCAGCAGTTTAGAGGTTAGCGGAGATACGCAGTATTTT.

Many counts were recorded for this clonotype. J is TRBJ2-2 and V is TRBV12-3 or TRBV12-4, with 9 bases identical to TRBD2. CDR3 size: 14 residues. Losses at the gene ends were 5 bases for V and 9 bases for J; bases not matched to a gene: 7. In DNA form, the CDR3 reads TGTGCCAGCAGTAAGACTAGCGGCAGCAGGGAGCTGTTTTTT. Protein sequence: CASSKTSGSRELFF.

This clonotype was observed many times. The chain recombines TRBV20-1 with TRBJ2-1; no clear D gene. Trimming took off 1 base at V and 7 bases at J, with 14 bases between the two ends. Germline V gives CDR1 DFQATT, CDR2 SNEGSKA (reference sequence). The CDR3 loop spans 14 amino acids. The CDR3 is CSARVRSIKNEQFF. For the CDR3, the DNA is TGCAGTGCTAGAGTTAGATCTATTAAGAATGAGCAGTTCTTC.

This chain uses TRBV24-1 with TRBJ2-2, with 11 bases identical to TRBD2. V gave up 4 bases and J gave up 1 base; unmatched junction bases: 4. Per the germline V gene, CDR1 is KGHDR and CDR2 is SFDVKD. The CDR3 consists of 17 residues. The CDR3: CATSDSGTSGNTGELFF. For the CDR3, the DNA is TGTGCCACCAGTGACTCCGGGACTAGCGGGAACACCGGGGAGCTGTTTTTT.